These T cell receptor beta chains were read from a single sample in a study of T cells in narcolepsy. Profiling relied on immunoSEQ multiplex PCR, and the TCRdb table lists in-frame clones only, not all of them. The table lists about 32,000 clones, roughly 79% of them singletons. Sequencing input: memory (CD45RA-) CD4+ T cells from blood. The receptors come from a human donor in good health. Both conserved end residues are part of each CDR3. A D gene is named only where the DNA matches it firmly. Size is stated for part of the rows, as once, few or many counts, or as a class when the clone is expanded.

j_call v_call d_call clone_size cdr3_nt cdr3_aa
TRBJ2-5 TRBV27 - - TGTGCCAGCAGTTTAGGGCTTGCGAAGCAAGAGACCCAGTACTTC CASSLGLAKQETQYF
TRBJ2-5 TRBV30 - - TGTGCCTATCGAGGACCCCTCCAAGAGACCCAGTACTTC CAYRGPLQETQYF
TRBJ1-2 TRBV6-5 TRBD1 - TGTGCCAGCAGGGGGACAGGCTTCTCGCAGGGCTACACCTTC CASRGTGFSQGYTF
TRBJ2-2 TRBV2 TRBD1 - TGTGCCAGCTCTAACAGGGGGCGAGGCGGGGAGCTGTTTTTT CASSNRGRGGELFF
TRBJ2-1 TRBV4-2 TRBD2 - TGTGCCAGCAGCCTAACCGGGACTAGCGGCAGCAATGAGCAGTTCTTC CASSLTGTSGSNEQFF
TRBJ2-6 TRBV6-1 - - TGTGCCAGCAGTGACAGGGCTTCTGGGGCCAACGTCCTGACTTTC CASSDRASGANVLTF
TRBJ2-2 TRBV11-3 - - TGTGCCAGCAGCTTGATCCAACAGGGCCCCACCGGGGAGCTGTTTTTT CASSLIQQGPTGELFF
TRBJ2-7 TRBV27 - - TGTGCCAGCAGTTTTGGACAGCTCTCACGCGAGCAGTACTTC CASSFGQLSREQYF
TRBJ2-5 TRBV20-1 - - TGCAGTGCGTCTACTCAAGAGACCCAGTACTTC CSASTQETQYF
TRBJ1-1 TRBV11-3 - - TGTGCCAGCAGCTTAGATCCGACGGGTGAAGCTTTCTTT CASSLDPTGEAFF
TRBJ1-2 TRBV7-9 TRBD1 once TGTGCCAGCAGCAGGGACAGGGTCGGCTACACCTTC CASSRDRVGYTF
TRBJ2-7 TRBV30 - - TGTGCCTGGAGTGAGCAGGGCTACGAGCAGTACTTC CAWSEQGYEQYF
TRBJ2-5 TRBV6-4 - - TGTGCCAGCAGTTACACCGGGACCCTTAGGAGGGAGACCCAGTACTTC CASSYTGTLRRETQYF
TRBJ2-3 TRBV19 - - TGTGCCAGTAAGTCAGATACGCAGTATTTT CASKSDTQYF
TRBJ1-3 TRBV16 - few TGTGCCAGCAGCCAATCGAGTGCTACGGGGGGAAACACCATATATTTT CASSQSSATGGNTIYF
TRBJ2-7 TRBV29-1 TRBD1 - TGCAGCGTCAATGACAGGGCCGGCACCTACGAGCAGTACTTC CSVNDRAGTYEQYF
TRBJ2-7 TRBV27 - - TGTGCCAGCAGTTTCAGAGAGCAGACCGAGCAGTACTTC CASSFREQTEQYF
TRBJ2-5 TRBV11-3 TRBD2 - TGTGCCAGCAGCTTGGGCCCAGCGGGAGCCGACTTC CASSLGPAGADF
TRBJ2-1 TRBV2 - - TGTGCCAGCAGTGGGACAGGGAGGGGCGATGAGCAGTTCTTC CASSGTGRGDEQFF
TRBJ2-2 TRBV19 - few TGTGCCAGTAGTATAGGAATCGGGGAGCTGTTTTTT CASSIGIGELFF
TRBJ1-3 TRBV9 TRBD1 - TGTGCCAGCAGCGATACAGGGGGCTCCCTCTCTGGAAACACCATATATTTT CASSDTGGSLSGNTIYF
TRBJ2-1 TRBV15 - - TGTGCCACCAGCAGGGTCGTCTCCTACAATGAGCAGTTCTTC CATSRVVSYNEQFF
TRBJ1-1 TRBV7-2 - once TGTGCCAGCAGCTTGGGGACACGGGGGAACACTGAAGCTTTCTTT CASSLGTRGNTEAFF
TRBJ2-2 TRBV7-2 - - TGTGCCAGCAGCTTAGAGACCGGGGAGCTGTTTTTT CASSLETGELFF
TRBJ1-2 TRBV30 TRBD1 - TGTGCCTGGCACCGGGACAGGCCGTATGGCTACACCTTC CAWHRDRPYGYTF
TRBJ2-1 TRBV6-5 - - TGTGCCAGCAGCGCCAGGGGGGTCAATGAGCAGTTCTTC CASSARGVNEQFF
TRBJ2-5 TRBV6-5 - - TGTGCCAGCAGTTCCCCGAGCCTCCAAGAGACCCAGTACTTC CASSSPSLQETQYF
TRBJ2-7 TRBV6-1 - - TGTGCCAGCAGTGACCGGGGGCGAGCAGGCTACGAGCAGTACTTC CASSDRGRAGYEQYF
TRBJ2-1 TRBV13 TRBD2 - TGTGCCAGCAGCCCATACCGCCGTAGCAGCGGGAGATCCTACAATGAGCAGTTCTTC CASSPYRRSSGRSYNEQFF
TRBJ1-1 TRBV20-1 - - TGCAGTGCTAGAGAGTACAGTGAAGCTTTCTTT CSAREYSEAFF
TRBJ2-3 TRBV7-9 - - TGTGCCAGCAGCTCTTCGGATACGCAGTATTTT CASSSSDTQYF
TRBJ2-1 TRBV30 TRBD2 - TGTGCCTGGAGTCTCTCGTTGACTAGCGGTTACAATGAGCAGTTCTTC CAWSLSLTSGYNEQFF
TRBJ2-7 TRBV29-1 - - TGCAGCGTTGAAGCGGGGGGCCACGGCGAGCAGTACTTC CSVEAGGHGEQYF
TRBJ2-3 TRBV5-4 - - TGTGCCAGCAGTTCCCGAGGGTCAGATACGCAGTATTTT CASSSRGSDTQYF
TRBJ2-3 TRBV5-1 TRBD1 - TGCGCCAGCAGCCCACTCGACAGGGGGCTTCGCACAGATACGCAGTATTTT CASSPLDRGLRTDTQYF
TRBJ2-2 TRBV30 TRBD2 - TGTGCCTGGAGGGCGGGAGTCACCACCGGGGAGCTGTTTTTT CAWRAGVTTGELFF
TRBJ2-7 TRBV10-3 TRBD2 few TGTGCCATCAGTGAATCGGCTAGCGGGGACTTCAACTACGAGCAGTACTTC CAISESASGDFNYEQYF
TRBJ1-2 TRBV7-2 TRBD1 - TGTGCCAGCAGCTATCGCGGACAGGCGGACTATGGCTACACCTTC CASSYRGQADYGYTF